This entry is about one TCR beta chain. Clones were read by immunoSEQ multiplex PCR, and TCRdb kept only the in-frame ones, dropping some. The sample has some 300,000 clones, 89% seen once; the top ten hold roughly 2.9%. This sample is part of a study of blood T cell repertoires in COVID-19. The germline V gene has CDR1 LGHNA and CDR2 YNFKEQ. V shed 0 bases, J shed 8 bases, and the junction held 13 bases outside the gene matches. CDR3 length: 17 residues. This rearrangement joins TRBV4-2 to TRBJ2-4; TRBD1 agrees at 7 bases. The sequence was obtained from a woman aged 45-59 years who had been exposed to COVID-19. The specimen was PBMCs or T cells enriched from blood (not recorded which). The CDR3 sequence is CASSQDLTTGSSDIQYF. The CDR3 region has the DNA TGTGCCAGCAGCCAAGATTTAACGACAGGGTCGTCGGACATTCAGTACTTC.